This T cell receptor (beta chain) was retrieved from a study of radiotherapy plus CTLA-4 blockade in lung cancer. Study-wide points: The best prediction of response reportedly came from early blood T cell clone dynamics, with interferon-beta. After treatment with radiotherapy plus ipilimumab, TCR clones that came from the tumor expanded in blood.

Focal radiation with ipilimumab CTLA-4 blockade was given to patients with chemo-refractory metastatic non-small-cell lung cancer. Only in-frame clones appear in the TCRdb table, and some are missing; sequencing was by immunoSEQ multiplex PCR. The sample gives some 120,000 clones, 70% to 85% of which show up once; around 3% is in the top ten. On this clone: As yet, its antigen is unknown.

Germline CDR1 MDHEN, CDR2 SYDVKM. The CDR3 sequence is 12 residues long. V was clipped by 4 bases and J by 7 bases, with 11 bases between them. The chain is built from TRBV28 and TRBJ2-7, with D hard to call. The source of this sequence is a human donor with non-small cell lung cancer that progressed on radiotherapy plus ipilimumab. Some clones in this sample may be carry-over from other donors' samples. This specimen was peripheral blood, taken from a patient treated with radiotherapy plus ipilimumab. CDR3 DNA: TGTGCCAGCAGTTCGAACGCGTTGGAGCAGTACTTC. Amino acid sequence: CASSSNALEQYF.